Shown below are 9 T cell receptor beta chains from a single sample sequenced in a study of blood T cells in healthy people across ages. Sample-barcoded 5' priming and a J-beta primer mix drove a second PCR of roughly 7 to 11 cycles. TCRdb reprocessed the 5' RACE reads with MiXCR, giving one entry per CDR3 protein. The table lists around 1,000,000 distinct CDR3 sequences, 35% to 40% of them singletons. Sequencing input: blood. The receptors come from a man aged 18 to 30 in good health.

A few counts support this clonotype. V is TRBV12-3 or TRBV12-4 and J is TRBJ1-2, with D unclear. Deletions cut 5 bases from V and 7 bases from J, with 17 bases between. The CDR3 loop spans 14 amino acids. This chain's CDR3 is CASSSLTSTPGYTF. The CDR3 nucleotides are TGTGCCAGCAGTAGCCTGACATCCACTCCTGGCTACACCTTC.

The chain recombines TRBV10-3 with TRBJ1-1, with D tentatively TRBD1 (5 bases). Trimming left V 8 bases short and J 2 bases short, with 9 bases between. Per the germline V gene, CDR1 is ENHRY and CDR2 is SYGVKD. This CDR3 comprises 12 residues. The CDR3 region is CAIGTANTEAFF. CDR3 bases: TGTGCCATCGGGACTGCCAACACTGAAGCTTTCTTT.

V is TRBV9 and J is TRBJ2-5, with TRBD2 matching over 7 bases. This CDR3 is 17 amino acids long. Germline V gene data show CDR1 as SGDLS and CDR2 as YYNGEE. V dropped 4 bases and J dropped 3; count of bases not matched to a gene: 15. The CDR3 loop reads CASSPHTGRGNKETQYF. In DNA, the CDR3 is TGTGCCAGCAGCCCCCATACGGGGCGGGGGAACAAAGAGACCCAGTACTTC.

The chain joins TRBV6-6 to TRBJ2-5, with D tentatively TRBD1 or TRBD2 (7 bases each). Germline-derived CDR1 and CDR2 are MNHNY and SVGAGI (reference sequence). The CDR3 extends over 16 amino acids. V lost 6 bases and J 5 bases, leaving 22 bases between the germline ends. For the CDR3, the DNA is TGTGCCAGCAGCTCGCGACAGGGACTAACTCTGGAGACCCAGTACTTC. Protein: CASSSRQGLTLETQYF.

This clonotype was found a few times. The V call is TRBV6-1, the J call TRBJ2-7; TRBD1 is a possible D gene (6 bases). The V gene's germline CDR1 is MNHNS and CDR2 SASEGT. V was trimmed by 1 base and J by 2 bases, leaving 9 bases between them. The CDR3 sequence is 14 residues long. The CDR3 nucleotides are TGTGCCAGCAGTGAAGGCAGGGGAACCTACGAGCAGTACTTC. Translation gives CASSEGRGTYEQYF.

The chain employs TRBV12-3 or TRBV12-4 and TRBJ2-2, with no clear D. CDR3 size: 11 residues. V was trimmed by 0 bases and J by 12 bases, leaving 5 bases between them. As DNA, the CDR3 is TGTGCCAGCAGTTTAGCGAGCAAGCTGTTTTTT. It encodes CASSLASKLFF.

The chain recombines TRBV6-2 or TRBV6-3 with TRBJ2-4; D remains unclear. The CDR3 covers 16 residues. Trimming removed 5 bases at V and 13 bases at J, with 27 bases between. CDR1 is MNHEY and CDR2 is SVGEGT in the germline V gene. As DNA, the CDR3 is TGTGCCAGCAGTCGCCTTTCAGTGTCTCGATACAATGAGCAGTACTTC. As protein: CASSRLSVSRYNEQYF.

The rearrangement links TRBV27 to TRBJ1-2, with D maybe TRBD1 (6 bases). V gave up 0 bases and J gave up 4 bases, with 12 bases separating them. Per germline, CDR1 MNHEY and CDR2 SMNVEV (reference sequence). The CDR3 contains 15 residues. CDR3 DNA sequence: TGTGCCAGCAGTTTATCAGGGCCAGGGGCCTATGGCTACACCTTC. This translates into CASSLSGPGAYGYTF.

A few counts support this clonotype. The CDR3 sequence is CASSFPSSRGGREETQYF. The CDR3 bases are TGTGCCAGCAGCTTCCCCTCCTCGCGCGGGGGCCGGGAGGAGACCCAGTACTTC. The chain has TRBV5-5 and TRBJ2-5, with D tentatively TRBD2 (7 bases). The CDR3 is 18 amino acids. Trimming took off 2 bases at V and 5 bases at J, with 25 bases between the two ends. Germline V gene lookup returns CDR1 SGHKS and CDR2 YYEKEE (reference sequence).